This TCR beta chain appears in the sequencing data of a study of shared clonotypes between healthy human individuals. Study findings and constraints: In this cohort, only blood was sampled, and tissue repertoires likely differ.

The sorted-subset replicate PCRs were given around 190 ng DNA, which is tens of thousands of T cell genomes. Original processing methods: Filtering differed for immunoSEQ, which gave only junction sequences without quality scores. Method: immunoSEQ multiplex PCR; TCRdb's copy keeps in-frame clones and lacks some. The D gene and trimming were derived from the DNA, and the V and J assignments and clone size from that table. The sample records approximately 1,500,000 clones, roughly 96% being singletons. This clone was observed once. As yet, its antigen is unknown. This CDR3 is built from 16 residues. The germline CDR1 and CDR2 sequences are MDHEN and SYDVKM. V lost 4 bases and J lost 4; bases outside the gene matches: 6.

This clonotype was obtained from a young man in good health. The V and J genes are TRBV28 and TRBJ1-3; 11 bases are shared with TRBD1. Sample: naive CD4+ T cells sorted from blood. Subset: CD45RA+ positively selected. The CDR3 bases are TGTGCCAGCAGTTCCGCCGGACAGGGGGCCGGAAACACCATATATTTT. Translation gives CASSSAGQGAGNTIYF. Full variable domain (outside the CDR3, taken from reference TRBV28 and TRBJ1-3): DVKVTQSSRYLVKRTGEKVFLECVQDMDHENMFWYRQDPGLGLRLIYFSYDVKMKEKGDIPEGYSVSREKKERFSLILESASTNQTSMYLCASSSAGQGAGNTIYFGEGSWLTVV.